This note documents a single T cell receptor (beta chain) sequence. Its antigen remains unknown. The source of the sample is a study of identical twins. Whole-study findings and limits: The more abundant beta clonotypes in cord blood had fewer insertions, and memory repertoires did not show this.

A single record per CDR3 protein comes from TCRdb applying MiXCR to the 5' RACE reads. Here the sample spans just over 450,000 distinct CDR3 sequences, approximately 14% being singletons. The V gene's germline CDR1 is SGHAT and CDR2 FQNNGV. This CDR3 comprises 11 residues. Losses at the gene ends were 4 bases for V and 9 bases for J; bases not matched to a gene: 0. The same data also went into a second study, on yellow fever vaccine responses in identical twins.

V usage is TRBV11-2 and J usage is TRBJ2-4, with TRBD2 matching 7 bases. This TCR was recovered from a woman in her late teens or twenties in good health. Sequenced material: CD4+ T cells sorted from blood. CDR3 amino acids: CASSSGGIQYF. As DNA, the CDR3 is TGTGCCAGCAGCTCGGGGGGCATTCAGTACTTC.